These 27 T cell receptor beta chains originate from one sample sequenced in a study of T cell changes during pregnancy in multiple sclerosis. Some clones are missing from TCRdb's copy, which holds only in-frame ones; the method was immunoSEQ multiplex PCR. Of about 80,000 clones listed, under 95% are singletons. The sample here was peripheral blood, taken before pregnancy. The receptors originated from a female donor with multiple sclerosis, enrolled in a pregnancy study.

Here the CDR3 DNA reads TGCAGCGTTGATTTGCCGGGGGACACAGATACGCAGTATTTT. As protein: CSVDLPGDTDTQYF. The chain uses TRBV29-1 and TRBJ2-3; tentative D call: TRBD2 (6 bases). Per the germline V gene, CDR1 is SQVTM and CDR2 is ANQGSEA. V was shortened by 3 bases and J by 2 bases, with 12 bases between the two germline ends. The CDR3 sequence is 14 residues long.

Worth noting for this clone: The junction shows a germline mismatch at one end, possibly a read error. The chain carries TRBV28 and TRBJ2-7, with 7 positions matching TRBD1. Looked up from germline, CDR1 is MDHEN and CDR2 is SYDVKM. The CDR3 length is 12 residues. The DNA for the CDR3 is TGTGCCAGCAGTTTCTCCGACAGGGAACGGAACTTC. Its translation: CASSFSDRERNF. Drawing the rest from reference TRBV28 and TRBJ2-7, the complete variable domain is DVKVTQSSRYLVKRTGEKVFLECVQDMDHENMFWYRQDPGLGLRLIYFSYDVKMKEKGDIPEGYSVSREKKERFSLILESASTNQTSMYLCASSFSDRERNFGPGTRLTVT.

This clone was counted a single time. CDR3 DNA: TGTGCCAGCAGCTTGGCCGGGACAGGGAGGAGGCCCCTCCACTTT. This gives the protein CASSLAGTGRRPLHF. The chain is built from TRBV5-6 and TRBJ1-6, with 9 bases lining up with TRBD1. CDR3 length equals 15 residues. With V trimmed by 0 bases and J by 13 bases, 8 bases remained unmatched. Per the germline V gene, CDR1 is SGHDT and CDR2 is YYEEEE.

The chain employs TRBV4-1 and TRBJ2-3, with D hard to call. This CDR3 is 15 amino acids long. Germline CDR1 MGHRA, CDR2 YSYEKL. Trimming shortened V by 1 base and J by 0 bases, and 8 bases separated the two germline ends. The DNA of the CDR3 is TGCGCCAGCAGCCAAGTTCCCTTTAGCACAGATACGCAGTATTTT. This encodes CASSQVPFSTDTQYF.

The CDR3 DNA reads as TGCGCCAGCAGCCTTAGCGGTCTGTCCTACAATGAGCAGTTCTTC. As protein: CASSLSGLSYNEQFF. V and J are TRBV5-1 and TRBJ2-1, with D perhaps TRBD2 (6 bases). This CDR3 has 15 amino acids. In germline, CDR1 is SGHRS, CDR2 YFSETQ. The V end lost 4 bases, the J end lost 1 base, and 12 bases lay between the germline ends.

The chain has TRBV2 and TRBJ2-3, with 9 bases lining up with TRBD2. The CDR3 covers 15 residues. The J segment lost 3 bases and the V segment lost 2 bases, leaving 3 bases of the junction unmatched. Germline CDR1 and CDR2: SNHLY and FYNNEI. CDR3 sequence reads: CASSELRGGTDTQYF. The CDR3 region has the DNA TGTGCCAGCAGTGAATTGCGGGGGGGAACAGATACGCAGTATTTT. The full variable domain, its missing parts supplied by reference TRBV2 and TRBJ2-3, is EPEVTQTPSHQVTQMGQEVILRCVPISNHLYFYWYRQILGQKVEFLVSFYNNEISEKSEIFDDQFSVERPDGSNFTLKIRSTKLEDSAMYFCASSELRGGTDTQYFGPGTRLTVL.

CDR3 sequence: CASSPSGKWPYEQYF. The CDR3 bases are TGTGCCAGCAGCCCGAGCGGGAAATGGCCTTACGAGCAGTACTTC. The chain employs TRBV9 and TRBJ2-7; TRBD2 matches 7 bases. V dropped 4 bases and J dropped 4; count of bases not matched to a gene: 11. The CDR3 runs to 15 residues. Per the germline V gene, CDR1 is SGDLS and CDR2 is YYNGEE.

This clone has more than one count but fewer than ten. This chain connects TRBV7-3 to TRBJ1-6; no firm D call. Germline-derived CDR1 and CDR2 are SGHTA and FQGTGA. The CDR3 covers 14 residues. The V and J ends lost 1 base and 8 bases respectively, with 9 bases between them. The CDR3 region has the DNA TGTGCCAGCAGCTTAAACTCGATGGATTCACCCCTCCACTTT. Translating gives CASSLNSMDSPLHF.

The rearrangement links TRBV7-3 to TRBJ1-3, with no clear D. The CDR3 is made up of 15 amino acids. V was shortened by 1 base and J by 2 bases, with 9 bases between the two germline ends. Germline loops: CDR1 SGHTA, CDR2 FQGTGA. The CDR3: CASSLMAGAGNTIYF. CDR3 DNA: TGTGCCAGCAGCTTAATGGCAGGTGCTGGAAACACCATATATTTT.

CDR3 sequence: CASSLILTDTQYF. The CDR3 nucleotides read TGTGCCAGCAGCTTGATCCTCACAGATACGCAGTATTTT. This chain connects TRBV5-8 to TRBJ2-3; D is unresolved. The CDR3 has 13 amino acids. With 1 base removed from V and 2 bases from J, the gap between germline ends came to 5 bases. CDR1 SGHTS and CDR2 YDEGEE come from the germline V gene. Looking up the rest from reference TRBV5-8 and TRBJ2-3 gives the full variable domain: EAGVTQSPTHLIKTRGQQATLRCSPISGHTSVYWYQQALGLGLQFLLWYDEGEERNRGNFPPRFSGRQFPNYSSELNVNALELEDSALYLCASSLILTDTQYFGPGTRLTVL.

The gene calls are TRBV5-1 and TRBJ2-7; 11 bases are a match to TRBD1. The CDR3 extends over 15 amino acids. J gave up 5 bases and V 3 bases, and 7 bases lay outside the gene matches. Germline V gene sequence: CDR1 SGHRS, CDR2 YFSETQ. The CDR3 sequence is CASSSGQGDPDEQYF. Written as DNA, the CDR3 is TGCGCCAGCAGCTCGGGACAGGGGGACCCTGACGAGCAGTACTTC.

The chain has TRBV6-5 and TRBJ1-2; 9 bases are shared with TRBD1. Germline CDR1 is MNHEY and CDR2 is SVGAGI. With V trimmed by 7 bases and J by 3 bases, 6 bases remained unmatched. CDR3 size: 14 residues. The CDR3 spells CASTPTGGHYGYTF. For the CDR3, the DNA is TGTGCCAGCACCCCGACAGGGGGTCACTATGGCTACACCTTC.

V and J are TRBV9 and TRBJ2-5, with 15 bases matching TRBD2. CDR3 size: 17 residues. Germline lookup yields CDR1 SGDLS and CDR2 YYNGEE. V shed 3 bases and J 0 bases; nucleotides not matched to a gene: 3. In DNA form, the CDR3 reads TGTGCCAGCAGCGGCGGGACTAGCGGGGGGTACCAAGAGACCCAGTACTTC. Its protein is CASSGGTSGGYQETQYF.

This chain connects TRBV11-2 to TRBJ2-2; the D is unclear. Germline values: CDR1 SGHAT, CDR2 FQNNGV. This CDR3 region has 15 residues. Deletions cut 5 bases from V and 4 bases from J, with 14 bases between. The CDR3 reads CASSMVVLGTGELFF. The CDR3 coding sequence is TGTGCCAGCAGCATGGTCGTGCTAGGCACCGGGGAGCTGTTTTTT.

This rearrangement joins TRBV4-1 to TRBJ1-1; tentatively, D is TRBD1 (5 bases). CDR3 length equals 15 residues. Per germline, CDR1 MGHRA and CDR2 YSYEKL. V gave up 0 bases and J gave up 7 bases, with 15 bases separating them. In nucleotides, the CDR3 is TGCGCCAGCAGCCAAGAGAGTCAGGGTGATTATGAAGCTTTCTTT. It translates to CASSQESQGDYEAFF.

This rearrangement joins TRBV15 to TRBJ2-7; D is possibly TRBD2 (6 bases). The CDR3 runs to 14 residues. CDR1 LNHNV and CDR2 YYDKDF come from the germline V gene (reference sequence). The germline V and J ends were trimmed by 7 bases and 2 bases, with 15 bases remaining between them. CDR3 DNA sequence: TGTGCCACCAATTCCGGCGGGATCACCTACGAGCAGTACTTC. It translates to CATNSGGITYEQYF.

The chain carries TRBV18 and TRBJ2-7; D perhaps matches TRBD1 (5 bases). Germline assignment: CDR1 KGHSH and CDR2 LQKENI. There are 16 residues in the CDR3. The V and J ends lost 3 bases and 5 bases respectively, with 20 bases between them. DNA of the CDR3: TGTGCCAGCTCACCGTACAGGACGAGTTTTTCCGACGAGCAGTACTTC. Translated, it gives CASSPYRTSFSDEQYF.

The chain uses TRBV6-1 and TRBJ1-1, with unresolved D. Trimming removed 4 bases from V and 0 bases from J, with 12 bases in between. Germline loops: CDR1 MNHNS, CDR2 SASEGT. CDR3 size: 15 residues. The CDR3 DNA sequence: TGTGCCAGCAGTGGCAGAGGGAACCTGAACACTGAAGCTTTCTTT. Amino acids: CASSGRGNLNTEAFF.

This rearrangement joins TRBV5-1 to TRBJ2-7, with TRBD1 identical over 10 bases. CDR1 is SGHRS, CDR2 YFSETQ, per germline. There are 14 residues in the CDR3. V lost 0 bases and J lost 6; bases outside the gene matches: 3. The CDR3 spells CASSLAGQGGEQYF. The CDR3 nucleotides are TGCGCCAGCAGCTTGGCCGGACAGGGGGGCGAGCAGTACTTC.

The V and J genes are TRBV6-5 and TRBJ1-5; 7 bases agree with TRBD1. J gave up 6 bases and V 6 bases, and 8 bases lay outside the gene matches. The CDR3 is 14 residues long. In germline, CDR1 is MNHEY, CDR2 SVGAGI. CDR3 DNA sequence: TGTGCCAGCAGCAGAGGGGGCGCGGGTCAGCCCCAGCATTTT. Its protein is CASSRGGAGQPQHF.

The chain combines TRBV10-3 with TRBJ2-7; 11 bases fit TRBD2. V dropped 3 bases and J dropped 3; count of bases not matched to a gene: 10. The CDR3 runs 17 residues. Germline V gene sequence: CDR1 ENHRY, CDR2 SYGVKD. The CDR3 bases are TGTGCCATCAGTGACGCCCAAATAGCGGGGGGGCTCTACGAGCAGTACTTC. It codes for CAISDAQIAGGLYEQYF.

The chain recombines TRBV7-8 with TRBJ1-5; D gene unclear. CDR3 length: 15 residues. Germline CDR1 and CDR2: SGHVS and FQNEAQ. V was pared by 4 bases and J by 2 bases, with 12 bases between. CDR3 loop: CASSWSGEGNQPQHF. The CDR3 coding sequence is TGTGCCAGCAGCTGGTCCGGGGAGGGCAATCAGCCCCAGCATTTT.

This clone occurred once. V usage is TRBV11-2 and J usage is TRBJ1-4; D is perhaps TRBD1 (6 bases). Trimming shortened V by 4 bases and J by 10 bases, and 10 bases separated the two germline ends. The V gene's germline CDR1 is SGHAT and CDR2 FQNNGV. This CDR3 is 12 amino acids long. CDR3 DNA: TGTGCCAGCAGCTCCCGAGGGGGAAAACTGTTTTTT. Translated: CASSSRGGKLFF.

The J gene is TRBJ2-7, the V gene TRBV6-1; TRBD2 is a possible D gene (6 bases). Germline V gene data show CDR1 as MNHNS and CDR2 as SASEGT. V lost 4 bases, J lost 1 base, and 14 bases lay in between. This CDR3 region has 15 residues. The DNA of the CDR3 is TGTGCCAGCAGTGGTCTCGGGACTGGGTCCTACGAGCAGTACTTC. Translated, it gives CASSGLGTGSYEQYF.

The chain joins TRBV7-9 to TRBJ1-4; a possible D gene is TRBD1 (5 bases). CDR3 length: 15 amino acids. V was cut by 1 base and J by 4 bases, with 10 bases left in between. The germline gives CDR1 SEHNR, CDR2 FQNEAQ (reference sequence). CDR3 in amino acids: CASSLVVGHNEKLFF. CDR3 nucleotides: TGTGCCAGCAGCTTAGTGGTGGGGCATAATGAAAAACTGTTTTTT.

The chain employs TRBV19 and TRBJ2-6; no firm D call. Trimming shortened V by 2 bases and J by 0 bases, and 5 bases separated the two germline ends. Germline CDR1 is LNHDA and CDR2 is SQIVND (reference sequence). CDR3 size: 15 residues. Here the CDR3 reads CASSIFFSGANVLTF. The CDR3 DNA reads as TGTGCCAGTAGTATATTCTTCTCTGGGGCCAACGTCCTGACTTTC. The full variable domain, its missing parts supplied by reference TRBV19 and TRBJ2-6, is DGGITQSPKYLFRKEGQNVTLSCEQNLNHDAMYWYRQDPGQGLRLIYYSQIVNDFQKGDIAEGYSVSREKKESFPLTVTSAQKNPTAFYLCASSIFFSGANVLTFGAGSRLTVL.

The CDR3 region is CASSTSNEQYF. The CDR3 nucleotides read TGTGCCAGTAGTACCTCTAACGAGCAGTACTTC. The chain is built from TRBV19 and TRBJ2-7; no definite D call. The CDR3 has 11 amino acids. Trimming took off 4 bases at V and 5 bases at J, with 6 bases between the two ends. CDR1 and CDR2 (germline): LNHDA, SQIVND (reference sequence).